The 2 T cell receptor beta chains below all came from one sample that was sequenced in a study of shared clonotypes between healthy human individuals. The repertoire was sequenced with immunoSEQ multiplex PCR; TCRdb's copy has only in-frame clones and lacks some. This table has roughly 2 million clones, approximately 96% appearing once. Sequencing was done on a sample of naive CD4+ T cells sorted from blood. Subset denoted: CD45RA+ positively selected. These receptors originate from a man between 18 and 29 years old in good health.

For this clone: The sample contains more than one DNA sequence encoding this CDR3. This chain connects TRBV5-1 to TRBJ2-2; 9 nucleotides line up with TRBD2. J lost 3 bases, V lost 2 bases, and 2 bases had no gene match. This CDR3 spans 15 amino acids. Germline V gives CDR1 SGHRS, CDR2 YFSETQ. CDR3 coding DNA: TGCGCCAGCAGCTTAGTAGCGGGGGACACCGGGGAGCTGTTTTTT. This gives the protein CASSLVAGDTGELFF.

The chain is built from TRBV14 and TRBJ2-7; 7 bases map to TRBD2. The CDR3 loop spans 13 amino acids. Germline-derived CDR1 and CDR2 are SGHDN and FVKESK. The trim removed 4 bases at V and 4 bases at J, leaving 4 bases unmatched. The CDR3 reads CASSPRTSYEQYF. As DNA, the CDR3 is TGTGCCAGCAGCCCCCGGACTAGTTACGAGCAGTACTTC.